The 24 T cell receptor beta chains below were found in one sample sequenced in a study of OX40 agonist ivuxolimab in advanced cancers. Library construction relied on the immunoSEQ multiplex PCR assay. This immuneACCESS table, as held by TCRdb, lists in-frame sequences with V and J called but not all clones. Of the missing ones, under half trace to an unresolved V gene in checked studies; the others have no known cause. Across this sample there are some 37,000 clones, with about 87% seen only once. The ten top clones hold approximately 4.1% of the sample. The sample consisted of CD4+ or CD8+ T cells sorted from blood, taken in a trial of the OX40 agonist ivuxolimab. These receptors came from an adult with an advanced solid tumor such as melanoma, head and neck, liver or kidney cancer.

The V and J genes are TRBV4-1 and TRBJ2-7, with 9 bases aligning to TRBD2. CDR1 and CDR2 from the germline V gene are MGHRA and YSYEKL. The CDR3 runs 18 residues. Trimming at V came to 4 bases and at J to 7 bases, leaving 20 bases not matched to a gene. The CDR3: CASSLYFRREGRLGEQYF. In DNA form, the CDR3 reads TGCGCCAGCAGCCTTTACTTCCGGCGGGAGGGCCGATTGGGGGAGCAGTACTTC.

The chain couples TRBV11-1 to TRBJ2-5; 9 positions agree with TRBD2. V lost 3 bases and J lost 5; bases outside the gene matches: 7. The CDR3 sequence is 15 residues long. Germline V gene data show CDR1 as SGHAT and CDR2 as FQDESV (reference sequence). The CDR3 here is CASSFPREGRETQYF. DNA of the CDR3: TGTGCCAGCAGCTTTCCGCGGGAGGGCCGGGAGACCCAGTACTTC.

A word on this clone: One junction end disagrees with the germline gene, perhaps due to a read error. The genes are TRBV6-1 and TRBJ2-4; D might be TRBD1 (5 bases). Per germline, CDR1 MNHNS and CDR2 SASEGT. The CDR3 is 16 residues long. Written as DNA, the CDR3 is TGTGCCAGCAGCGAAGCAGGGTCTTTAGCCAAAAACATTCAGTACTTC. It encodes CASSEAGSLAKNIQYF.

The V and J genes are TRBV7-6 and TRBJ2-3; D remains unclear. CDR1 and CDR2 (germline): SGHVS, FNYEAQ. The CDR3 is 12 amino acids. V dropped 1 base and J dropped 5 bases, with 4 bases sitting between them. The CDR3 sequence: CASSLGLDTQYF. CDR3 bases: TGTGCCAGCAGCTTAGGCTTAGATACGCAGTATTTT.

The chain employs TRBV4-2 and TRBJ1-1, with unresolved D. The CDR3 sequence is 14 residues long. The germline V gene encodes CDR1 LGHNA and CDR2 YNFKEQ. V was trimmed by 0 bases and J by 3 bases, leaving 8 bases between them. This CDR3 is CASSQERADTEAFF. The CDR3 region has the DNA TGTGCCAGCAGCCAAGAAAGGGCAGACACTGAAGCTTTCTTT.

This clone was seen more than once but under ten times. CDR3 in amino acids: CASYAGGGRDTQYF. The CDR3 bases are TGTGCCAGCTATGCGGGAGGAGGGAGAGATACGCAGTATTTT. This chain joins TRBV2 and TRBJ2-3, with 8 bases matching TRBD2. CDR1 and CDR2 from the germline V gene are SNHLY and FYNNEI. The CDR3 is 14 amino acids. The junction had 9 bases not matched to a gene; V was cut back by 8 bases and J by 5 bases.

The rearrangement uses TRBV2 and TRBJ2-5; D may match TRBD1 or TRBD2 (6 bases each). Trimming left V 4 bases short and J 4 bases short, with 13 bases between. The CDR3 has 14 residues. CDR1 SNHLY and CDR2 FYNNEI come from the germline V gene. Here the CDR3 reads CASSAEQGGETQYF. CDR3 DNA: TGTGCCAGCAGTGCTGAACAGGGAGGAGAGACCCAGTACTTC. Filled out from reference TRBV2 and TRBJ2-5, the complete variable domain reads EPEVTQTPSHQVTQMGQEVILRCVPISNHLYFYWYRQILGQKVEFLVSFYNNEISEKSEIFDDQFSVERPDGSNFTLKIRSTKLEDSAMYFCASSAEQGGETQYFGPGTRLLVL.

This chain links TRBV27 with TRBJ1-5, with 9 nucleotides matching TRBD1. Germline-derived CDR1 and CDR2 are MNHEY and SMNVEV (reference sequence). The CDR3 has 17 amino acids. J gave up 3 bases and V 5 bases, and 11 bases lay outside the gene matches. The CDR3 DNA reads as TGTGCCAGCAGTCTACAGGGGGCCCTGTTCCCCAATCAGCCCCAGCATTTT. It yields the protein CASSLQGALFPNQPQHF.

The chain carries TRBV6-5 and TRBJ2-1, with 7 bases identical to TRBD1. The CDR3 runs 12 residues. In germline, CDR1 is MNHEY, CDR2 SVGAGI. V lost 11 bases, J lost 13 bases, and 14 bases stayed unmatched. The CDR3 DNA reads TGTGCCTCCACAGGGGAACGTAGGGAACAGTTCTTC. It yields the protein CASTGERREQFF.

This clone turned up a few times. The V gene is TRBV2, the J gene TRBJ1-2, with D uncertain. The V gene's germline CDR1 is SNHLY and CDR2 FYNNEI. V gave up 8 bases and J gave up 7 bases, with 14 bases separating them. The CDR3 length is 12 residues. The CDR3 protein is CASPRAQGGYTF. The CDR3 DNA reads as TGTGCCAGCCCCCGGGCCCAAGGTGGCTACACCTTC.

The chain couples TRBV7-9 to TRBJ2-7; 9 bases fit TRBD1. V gave up 0 bases and J gave up 5 bases; unmatched junction bases: 5. The germline gives CDR1 SEHNR, CDR2 FQNEAQ (reference sequence). CDR3 length: 15 residues. The CDR3 loop reads CASSLAGTGLNEQYF. The CDR3 nucleotides are TGTGCCAGCAGCTTAGCAGGGACAGGGTTAAACGAGCAGTACTTC.

The J gene is TRBJ2-5, the V gene TRBV5-4; 11 bases fit TRBD2. Germline V CDR1 and CDR2: SGHNT, YYREEE (reference sequence). V dropped 4 bases and J dropped 4; count of bases not matched to a gene: 9. This CDR3 is 16 amino acids long. DNA of the CDR3: TGTGCCAGCAGCCCGCGACTAGCGGGGAAGTCAGAGACCCAGTACTTC. It is translated as CASSPRLAGKSETQYF.

This chain joins TRBV19 and TRBJ1-1; D unresolved. This CDR3 is built from 14 residues. Trimming removed 5 bases from V and 0 bases from J, with 10 bases in between. Germline CDR1 reads LNHDA; CDR2 reads SQIVND (reference sequence). In DNA form, the CDR3 reads TGTGCCAGTAGTTACAAGGCCCTGAACACTGAAGCTTTCTTT. The encoded protein is CASSYKALNTEAFF. The variable domain in full, with the rest retrieved from reference TRBV19 and TRBJ1-1, is DGGITQSPKYLFRKEGQNVTLSCEQNLNHDAMYWYRQDPGQGLRLIYYSQIVNDFQKGDIAEGYSVSREKKESFPLTVTSAQKNPTAFYLCASSYKALNTEAFFGQGTRLTVV.

Notes on this clone: Different DNA sequences within this sample yield the same CDR3. J is TRBJ1-1 and V is TRBV29-1; 7 bases align to TRBD1. V lost 6 bases, J lost 0 bases, and 4 bases stayed unmatched. This CDR3 is built from 13 residues. The germline gives CDR1 SQVTM, CDR2 ANQGSEA. CDR3 bases: TGCAGCGTCAGACAGGGAATGAACACTGAAGCTTTCTTT. Its translation: CSVRQGMNTEAFF.

J is TRBJ2-2 and V is TRBV28; D may match TRBD1 or TRBD2 (7 bases each). Germline CDR1 and CDR2: MDHEN and SYDVKM. The V and J ends lost 6 bases and 5 bases respectively, with 16 bases between them. The CDR3 is made up of 15 amino acids. This chain's CDR3 is CASSQGGAGTGELFF. CDR3 bases: TGTGCCAGCAGCCAGGGGGGGGCTGGTACCGGGGAGCTGTTTTTT.

The rearrangement joins TRBV5-1 to TRBJ2-5; 10 positions match TRBD2. Germline V gives CDR1 SGHRS, CDR2 YFSETQ. The CDR3 spans 18 residues. V lost 5 bases, J lost 5 bases, and 18 bases stayed unmatched. The CDR3 nucleotides read TGCGCCAGCAGGCCCGAGCCTGAACTAGCGGGAAGTGGGGAGACCCAGTACTTC. Protein: CASRPEPELAGSGETQYF.

This rearrangement joins TRBV9 to TRBJ1-1, with unresolved D. V lost 0 bases to trimming and J lost 4 bases, with 19 bases between them. CDR3 size: 17 residues. From germline, CDR1 is SGDLS and CDR2 YYNGEE. This chain's CDR3 is CASSVGPLQGPGTEAFF. CDR3 in DNA: TGTGCCAGCAGCGTAGGCCCTCTACAAGGGCCTGGCACTGAAGCTTTCTTT.

V gene TRBV28 combines with J gene TRBJ1-2, with 9 nucleotides matching TRBD1. The CDR3 has 16 amino acids. Germline CDR1 and CDR2: MDHEN and SYDVKM. J was trimmed by 5 bases and V by 5 bases; bases with no gene match: 12. As DNA, the CDR3 is TGTGCCAGCAGTCTGATAACAGGGGGCGCGGGGTATGGCTACACCTTC. Its protein is CASSLITGGAGYGYTF.

The chain couples TRBV6-1 to TRBJ2-3; D might be TRBD2 (6 bases). The germline V and J ends were trimmed by 5 bases and 0 bases, with 12 bases remaining between them. CDR1 is MNHNS and CDR2 is SASEGT in the germline V gene. This CDR3 has 15 amino acids. The chain's CDR3 is CASSLGGVSTDTQYF. Written as DNA, the CDR3 is TGTGCCAGCAGTTTGGGCGGGGTAAGCACAGATACGCAGTATTTT.

V is TRBV30 and J is TRBJ1-1, with 7 bases aligning to TRBD1. Germline lookup yields CDR1 GTSNPN and CDR2 SVGIG (reference sequence). The CDR3 has 15 amino acids. V lost 2 bases and J lost 1; bases outside the gene matches: 7. CDR3: CAWSTYGQANTEAFF. For the CDR3, the DNA is TGTGCCTGGAGTACTTATGGACAGGCGAACACTGAAGCTTTCTTT.

V gene TRBV6-1 combines with J gene TRBJ1-5; D remains ambiguous. Germline CDR1 reads MNHNS; CDR2 reads SASEGT. V dropped 3 bases and J dropped 4 bases, with 7 bases sitting between them. This CDR3 is built from 13 residues. The CDR3: CASSDSQNQPQHF. As DNA, the CDR3 is TGTGCCAGCAGTGACTCCCAAAATCAGCCCCAGCATTTT.

In its sample, this clone was seen once. The chain recombines TRBV6-5 with TRBJ2-2; D is unclear. Trimming left V 4 bases short and J 4 bases short, with 13 bases between. Germline V lookup: CDR1 MNHEY, CDR2 SVGAGI. The CDR3 runs to 15 residues. The CDR3 nucleotides read TGTGCCAGCAGTTGGTACCCCACGAGCACCGGGGAGCTGTTTTTT. This sequence encodes CASSWYPTSTGELFF.

The chain employs TRBV4-1 and TRBJ1-2; D is undetermined. CDR1 is MGHRA and CDR2 is YSYEKL in the germline V gene. V lost 1 base and J lost 0, with 9 bases in between. This CDR3 region has 15 residues. The CDR3 sequence: CASSQVSGANYGYTF. Here the CDR3 DNA reads TGCGCCAGCAGCCAAGTATCAGGCGCTAACTATGGCTACACCTTC.

The V gene is TRBV19, the J gene TRBJ1-1; 8 positions agree with TRBD1. This CDR3 is 14 amino acids long. The junction had 2 bases not matched to a gene; V was cut back by 4 bases and J by 1 base. CDR1 is LNHDA, CDR2 SQIVND, per germline (reference sequence). The CDR3 region has the DNA TGTGCCAGTAGTAGGACAGGGTGGAACACTGAAGCTTTCTTT. It is translated as CASSRTGWNTEAFF.